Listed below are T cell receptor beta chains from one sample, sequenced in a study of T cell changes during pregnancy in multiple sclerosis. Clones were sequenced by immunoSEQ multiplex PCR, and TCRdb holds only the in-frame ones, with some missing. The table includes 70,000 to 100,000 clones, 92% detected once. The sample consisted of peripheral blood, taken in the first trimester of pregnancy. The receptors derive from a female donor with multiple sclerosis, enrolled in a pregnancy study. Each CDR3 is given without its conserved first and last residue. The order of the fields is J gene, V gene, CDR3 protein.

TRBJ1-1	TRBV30	AWSVPGSRTEAF
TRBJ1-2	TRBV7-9	ASSQTGGARPASRGYT
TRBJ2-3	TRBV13	ASSSPDRSSTDTQY
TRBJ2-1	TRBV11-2	ASSPWTSINEQF
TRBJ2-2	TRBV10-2	ASSPGSNTGELF
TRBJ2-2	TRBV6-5	ASSYGPTTGELF
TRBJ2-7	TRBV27	ASSPRGGGYYEQY
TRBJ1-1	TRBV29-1	SVKRDRNTEAF
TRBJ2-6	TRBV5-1	ASSFREAQAGANVLT
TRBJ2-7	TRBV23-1	ASSPRQSYEQY
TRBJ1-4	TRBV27	ASSQDQFPEKLF
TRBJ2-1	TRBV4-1	ASRSGTVFDEQF
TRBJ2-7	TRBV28	ASLSLEQTYEQY
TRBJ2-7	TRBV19	ASSWGTDSAKQY
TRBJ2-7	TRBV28	ASRTPREGRLGEQY
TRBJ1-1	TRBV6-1	ASSQQGMNTEAF
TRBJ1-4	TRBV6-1	ASSVAGFDEKLF
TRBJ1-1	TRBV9	ASSLPGAGTEAF
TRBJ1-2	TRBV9	ASSVGGDGGGYT
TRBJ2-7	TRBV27	ASRLDSRYEQY
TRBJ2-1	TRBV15	ATSRERTSFDEQF
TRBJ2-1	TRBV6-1	ASSEDSASYNEQF
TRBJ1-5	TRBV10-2	ASHGQGANQPQH
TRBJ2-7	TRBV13	ASTYFGGSLTEQY